This T cell receptor (beta chain) was observed in a study of blood T cell repertoires in COVID-19. The wider study: COVID-19 samples collected from the United States, Italy and Spain covered acute and convalescent phases. PBMCs, B-cell-depleted T cells, or T cells provided the cDNA or gDNA that made up the material.

Here immunoSEQ multiplex PCR was the method, and the copy in TCRdb shows in-frame clones only, minus some. Of about 60,000 clones in the sample, 70% to 90% were seen once. The receptor was derived from a human donor with active COVID-19. The donor label of this sample is uncertain. Sequencing used peripheral blood.

This CDR3 reads CASSPTRDQPQHF. In DNA, the CDR3 is TGTGCCAGCAGTCCCACCAGGGATCAGCCCCAGCATTTT. The chain has TRBV27 and TRBJ1-5; tentative D call: TRBD1 (5 bases). CDR1 is MNHEY, CDR2 SMNVEV, per germline (reference sequence). Between the trimmed V and J ends, which lost 5 bases and 5 bases, there was a span of 10 bases. CDR3 length: 13 residues.